This T cell receptor beta chain was captured by sequencing in a study of blood T cell repertoires in COVID-19. At the level of the study: There were acute and convalescent COVID-19 samples, and they came from the United States, Italy and Spain.

V shed 7 bases and J 2 bases; nucleotides not matched to a gene: 17. CDR1 and CDR2 (germline): SGHVS, FQNEAQ. The CDR3 is 18 amino acids. The table came from immunoSEQ multiplex PCR; TCRdb's copy has only in-frame clones and leaves some out. This sample has roughly 150,000 clones, with approximately 83% found just once. This clonotype was sampled from a man in his 70s with active or convalescent COVID-19. The sequenced sample was peripheral blood. The chain links TRBV7-8 to TRBJ2-3, with 8 bases lining up with TRBD2. This CDR3 reads CASNPRGGNGRVTDTQYF. The DNA for the CDR3 is TGTGCCAGCAACCCCCGGGGGGGAAACGGGAGGGTCACAGATACGCAGTATTTT.